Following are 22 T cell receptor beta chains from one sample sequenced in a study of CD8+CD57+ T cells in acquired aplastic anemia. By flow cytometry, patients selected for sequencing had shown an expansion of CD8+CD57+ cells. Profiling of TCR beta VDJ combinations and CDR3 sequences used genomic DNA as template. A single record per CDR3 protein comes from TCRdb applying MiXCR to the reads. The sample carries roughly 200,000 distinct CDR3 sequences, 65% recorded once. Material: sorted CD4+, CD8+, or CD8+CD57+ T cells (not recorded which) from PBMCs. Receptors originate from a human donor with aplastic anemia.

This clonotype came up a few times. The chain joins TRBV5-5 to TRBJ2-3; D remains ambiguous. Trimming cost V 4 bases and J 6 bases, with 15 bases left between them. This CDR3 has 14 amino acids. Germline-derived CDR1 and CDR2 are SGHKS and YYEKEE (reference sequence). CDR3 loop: CASSPGTRGDTQYF. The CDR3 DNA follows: TGTGCCAGCAGCCCCGGAACTCGCGGCGATACGCAGTATTTT.

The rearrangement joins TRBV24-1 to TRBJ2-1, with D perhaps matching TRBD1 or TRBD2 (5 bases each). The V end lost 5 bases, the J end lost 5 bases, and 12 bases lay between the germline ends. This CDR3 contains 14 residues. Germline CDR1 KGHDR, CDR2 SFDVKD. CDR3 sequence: CATSAVRDHNEQFF. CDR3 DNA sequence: TGTGCCACCAGTGCCGTCCGGGACCACAATGAGCAGTTCTTC.

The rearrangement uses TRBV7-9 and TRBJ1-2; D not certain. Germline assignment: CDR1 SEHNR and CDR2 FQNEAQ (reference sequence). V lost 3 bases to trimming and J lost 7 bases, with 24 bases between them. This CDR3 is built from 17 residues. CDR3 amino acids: CASSLSPLFVGVTGYTF. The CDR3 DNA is TGTGCCAGCAGCTTGTCTCCACTTTTCGTCGGGGTTACTGGCTACACCTTC.

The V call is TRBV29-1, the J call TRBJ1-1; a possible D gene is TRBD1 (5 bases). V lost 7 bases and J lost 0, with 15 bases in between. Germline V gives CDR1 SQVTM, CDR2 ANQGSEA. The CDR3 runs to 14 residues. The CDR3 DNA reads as TGCAGCGGGGGGACGGGGGGGATGAACACTGAAGCTTTCTTT. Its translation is CSGGTGGMNTEAFF.

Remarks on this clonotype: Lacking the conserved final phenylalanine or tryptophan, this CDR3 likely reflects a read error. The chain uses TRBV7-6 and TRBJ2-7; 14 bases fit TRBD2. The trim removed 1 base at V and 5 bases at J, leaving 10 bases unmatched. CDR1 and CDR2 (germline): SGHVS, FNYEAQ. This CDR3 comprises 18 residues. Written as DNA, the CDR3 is TGTGCCAGCAGCTTAGGGGGACTAGCGGGAGCGAGAACCCACGAGCAGTACTGC. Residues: CASSLGGLAGARTHEQYC.

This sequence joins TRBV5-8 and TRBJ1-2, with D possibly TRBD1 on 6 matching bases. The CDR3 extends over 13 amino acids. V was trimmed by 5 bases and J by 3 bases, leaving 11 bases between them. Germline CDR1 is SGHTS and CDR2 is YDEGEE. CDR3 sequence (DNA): TGTGCCAGCAGACAGGGTTTCGACTATGGCTACACCTTC. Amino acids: CASRQGFDYGYTF.

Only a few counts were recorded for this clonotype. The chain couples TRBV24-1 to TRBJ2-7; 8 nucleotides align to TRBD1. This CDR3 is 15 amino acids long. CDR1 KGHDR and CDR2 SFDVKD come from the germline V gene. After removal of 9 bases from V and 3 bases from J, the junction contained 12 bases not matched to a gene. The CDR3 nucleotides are TGTGCCACCTCTGCTGCAGGGGGCAAAGACTACGAGCAGTACTTC. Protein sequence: CATSAAGGKDYEQYF.

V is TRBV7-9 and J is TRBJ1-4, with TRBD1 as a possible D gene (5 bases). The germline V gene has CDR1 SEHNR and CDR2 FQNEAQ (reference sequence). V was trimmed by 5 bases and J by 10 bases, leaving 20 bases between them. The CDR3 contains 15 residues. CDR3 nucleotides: TGTGCCAGCAGCCCCGTGGGGGGGTCCATCGGAAAACTGTTTTTT. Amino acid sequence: CASSPVGGSIGKLFF.

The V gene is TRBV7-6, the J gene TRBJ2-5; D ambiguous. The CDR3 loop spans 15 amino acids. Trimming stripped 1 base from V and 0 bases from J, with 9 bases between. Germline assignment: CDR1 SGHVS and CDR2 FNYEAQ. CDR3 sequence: CASSLVQAYQETQYF. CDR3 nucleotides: TGTGCCAGCAGCTTAGTGCAGGCGTACCAAGAGACCCAGTACTTC.

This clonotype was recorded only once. CDR3 sequence reads: CASSLEGTGANYEQYF. The CDR3 DNA sequence: TGTGCCAGCAGCTTAGAAGGGACCGGGGCGAACTACGAGCAGTACTTC. The rearrangement uses TRBV27 and TRBJ2-7, with D perhaps assigned TRBD1 or TRBD2 (5 bases each). Germline V CDR1 and CDR2: MNHEY, SMNVEV (reference sequence). The CDR3 extends over 16 amino acids. V was cut by 6 bases and J by 3 bases, with 21 bases left in between.

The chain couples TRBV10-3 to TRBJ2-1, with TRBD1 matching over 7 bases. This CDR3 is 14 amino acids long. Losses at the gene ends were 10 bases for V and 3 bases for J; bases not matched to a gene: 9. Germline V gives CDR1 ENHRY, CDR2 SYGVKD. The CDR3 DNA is TGTGCCACCATGGGACAGAAAGACTACAATGAGCAGTTCTTC. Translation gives CATMGQKDYNEQFF.

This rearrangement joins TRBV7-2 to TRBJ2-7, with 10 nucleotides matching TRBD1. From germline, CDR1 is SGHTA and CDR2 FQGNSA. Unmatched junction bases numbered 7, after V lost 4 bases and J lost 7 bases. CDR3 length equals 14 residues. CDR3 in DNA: TGTGCCAGCAGCTCCTGGACAGGGGGTGGTGAGCAGTACTTC. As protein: CASSSWTGGGEQYF.

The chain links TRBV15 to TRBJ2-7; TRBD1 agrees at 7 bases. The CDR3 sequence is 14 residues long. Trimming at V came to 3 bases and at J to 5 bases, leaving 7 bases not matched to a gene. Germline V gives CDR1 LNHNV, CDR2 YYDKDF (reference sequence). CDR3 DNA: TGTGCCACCAGCAGCCCGACAGGGTTCGACGAGCAGTACTTC. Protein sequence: CATSSPTGFDEQYF.

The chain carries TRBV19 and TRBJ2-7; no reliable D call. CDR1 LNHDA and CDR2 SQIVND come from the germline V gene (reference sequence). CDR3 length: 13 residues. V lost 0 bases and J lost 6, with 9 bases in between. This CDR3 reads CASSIDLLGEQYF. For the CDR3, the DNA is TGTGCCAGTAGTATAGATCTGCTGGGCGAGCAGTACTTC.

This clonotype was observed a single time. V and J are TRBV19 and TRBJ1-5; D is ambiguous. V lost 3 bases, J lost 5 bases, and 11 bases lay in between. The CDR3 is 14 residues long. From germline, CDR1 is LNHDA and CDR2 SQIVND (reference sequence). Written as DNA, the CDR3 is TGTGCCAGTAGTATGAGGACCGGAGATCAGCCCCAGCATTTT. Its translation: CASSMRTGDQPQHF.

The CDR3 loop is CASSIPHNYGYTF. CDR3 sequence (DNA): TGTGCCAGCAGTATCCCACATAACTATGGCTACACCTTC. The chain carries TRBV7-2 and TRBJ1-2; unclear D gene. Trimming shortened V by 6 bases and J by 1 base, and 9 bases separated the two germline ends. The V gene's germline CDR1 is SGHTA and CDR2 FQGNSA. This CDR3 is built from 13 residues.

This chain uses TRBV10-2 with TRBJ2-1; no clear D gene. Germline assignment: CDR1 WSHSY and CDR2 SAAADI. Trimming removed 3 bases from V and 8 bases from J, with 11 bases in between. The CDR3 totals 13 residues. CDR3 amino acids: CASSDPGNDEQFF. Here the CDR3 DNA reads TGCGCCAGCAGTGACCCCGGTAACGATGAGCAGTTCTTC.

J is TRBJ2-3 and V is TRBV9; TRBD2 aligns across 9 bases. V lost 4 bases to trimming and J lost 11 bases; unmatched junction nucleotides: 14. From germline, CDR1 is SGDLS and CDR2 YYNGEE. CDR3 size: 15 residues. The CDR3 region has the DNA TGTGCCAGCAGCCCTAGCGGGGTCCCTGGGAATGAGCAGTATTTT. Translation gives CASSPSGVPGNEQYF.

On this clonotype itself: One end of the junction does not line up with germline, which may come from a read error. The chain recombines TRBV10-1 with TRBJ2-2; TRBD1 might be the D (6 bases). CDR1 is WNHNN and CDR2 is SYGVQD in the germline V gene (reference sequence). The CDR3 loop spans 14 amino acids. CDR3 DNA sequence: TGCGCAAGCAGTGAGTTCTGGGACACCGGGGAGCTGGTTTTT. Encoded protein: CASSEFWDTGELVF.

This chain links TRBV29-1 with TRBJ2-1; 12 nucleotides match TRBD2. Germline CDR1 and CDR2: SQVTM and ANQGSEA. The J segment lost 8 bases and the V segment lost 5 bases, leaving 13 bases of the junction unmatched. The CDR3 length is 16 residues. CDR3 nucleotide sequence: TGCAGCGTTAAAGGGGCTAGCGGGAGGGTAGTAGATGAGCAGTTCTTC. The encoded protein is CSVKGASGRVVDEQFF.

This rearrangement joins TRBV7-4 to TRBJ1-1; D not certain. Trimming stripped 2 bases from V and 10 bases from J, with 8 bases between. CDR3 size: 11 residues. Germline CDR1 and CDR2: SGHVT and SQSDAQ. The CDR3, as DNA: TGTGCCAGCAGCTTAACCGGGGTAGCTTTCTTT. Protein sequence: CASSLTGVAFF.

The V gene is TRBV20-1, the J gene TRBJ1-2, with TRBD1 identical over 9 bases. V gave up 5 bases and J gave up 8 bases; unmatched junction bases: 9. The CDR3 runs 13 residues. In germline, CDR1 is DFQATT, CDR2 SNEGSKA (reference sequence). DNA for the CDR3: TGCAGTGCTGGAGGGGACAGGGCAAGAGGCTACACCTTC. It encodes CSAGGDRARGYTF.